This entry lists 27 T cell receptor beta chains sequenced from one sample in a study of Graves' ophthalmopathy and Graves' hyperthyroidism. The study amplified TCR beta CDR3 regions using RNA transcripts. HTBI primers were employed in first-round RT-PCR, then a second-round multiplex PCR followed. MiXCR, run by TCRdb on the multiplex PCR reads, gives a single entry per CDR3 protein. This table has 210,000 or so distinct CDR3 sequences, roughly 29% appearing once. The sequenced sample was peripheral blood. The receptors were gathered from a man aged 45-60 years with Graves' ophthalmopathy.

This clonotype appeared many times. The chain uses TRBV29-1 and TRBJ1-1; no reliable D call. The CDR3 sequence is 10 residues long. Looked up from germline, CDR1 is SQVTM and CDR2 is ANQGSEA. The V gene lost 6 bases and the J gene lost 5 bases, with 7 bases spanning the gap. CDR3 DNA sequence: TGCAGCGTCCGGGGTACTGAAGCTTTCTTT. It is translated as CSVRGTEAFF.

This rearrangement joins TRBV12-3 or TRBV12-4 to TRBJ2-5; D is unclear. V was clipped by 5 bases and J by 5 bases, with 12 bases between them. CDR3 length equals 13 residues. The chain's CDR3 is CASSPLSDETQYF. CDR3 DNA sequence: TGTGCCAGCAGTCCGCTAAGCGATGAGACCCAGTACTTC.

This clonotype was counted many times. The chain employs TRBV6-2 or TRBV6-3 and TRBJ2-7; 11 positions match TRBD2. The CDR3 spans 14 residues. The V and J ends lost 6 bases and 3 bases, in that order; junction bases with no gene match: 4. Looked up from germline, CDR1 is MNHEY and CDR2 is SVGEGT. The CDR3 nucleotides are TGTGCCAGCAGCTACGGACTAGCGGGCTACGAGCAGTACTTC. Amino acid sequence: CASSYGLAGYEQYF.

This clonotype was counted ten times or more. The chain carries TRBV30 and TRBJ2-7, with a possible D match to TRBD2 (6 bases). The V and J ends lost 2 bases and 2 bases respectively, with 13 bases between them. The CDR3 spans 14 residues. The germline V gene has CDR1 GTSNPN and CDR2 SVGIG (reference sequence). For the CDR3, the DNA is TGTGCCTGGAGTCTTGGGACGGGAGCCTACGAGCAGTACTTC. This gives the protein CAWSLGTGAYEQYF.

The chain couples TRBV6-1 to TRBJ1-1; D unclear. CDR3 size: 16 residues. With 6 bases removed from V and 0 bases from J, the gap between germline ends came to 17 bases. CDR1 and CDR2 from the germline V gene are MNHNS and SASEGT. The CDR3 DNA reads as TGTGCCAGCAGCCTAGGGCCGGGAATTTTGAACACTGAAGCTTTCTTT. It is translated as CASSLGPGILNTEAFF.

This clonotype was seen repeatedly, ten times or more. The gene calls are TRBV4-2 and TRBJ2-2, with unresolved D. V was cut by 4 bases and J by 2 bases, with 11 bases left in between. Per the germline V gene, CDR1 is LGHNA and CDR2 is YNFKEQ. The CDR3 spans 15 residues. The CDR3 nucleotides are TGTGCCAGCAGCCCCCGATTAATTAACACCGGGGAGCTGTTTTTT. It encodes CASSPRLINTGELFF.

This sequence joins TRBV28 and TRBJ1-1; D call uncertain. The CDR3 contains 15 residues. Trimming left V 3 bases short and J 0 bases short, with 11 bases between. Germline lookup yields CDR1 MDHEN and CDR2 SYDVKM. The CDR3 reads CASSFPGTMNTEAFF. CDR3 nucleotide sequence: TGTGCCAGCAGTTTTCCAGGTACCATGAACACTGAAGCTTTCTTT.

This clonotype was detected ten times or more. The chain is built from TRBV6-1 and TRBJ1-5, with unresolved D. V was shortened by 5 bases and J by 6 bases, with 11 bases between the two germline ends. Germline CDR1 reads MNHNS; CDR2 reads SASEGT. This CDR3 region has 13 residues. The CDR3 loop reads CASSPYLGQPQHF. The CDR3 bases are TGTGCCAGCAGTCCCTACTTAGGTCAGCCCCAGCATTTT.

The CDR3 DNA follows: TGCAGTGCTAGTTCATCAGGCACCTACGAGCAGTACTTC. Translating gives CSASSSGTYEQYF. The chain recombines TRBV20-1 with TRBJ2-7; D is uncertain. The V end was cut by 3 bases, the J end by 2 bases, with 11 bases between. The length of the CDR3 is 13 residues. Germline CDR1 reads DFQATT; CDR2 reads SNEGSKA (reference sequence).

This clonotype was detected many times. The rearrangement joins TRBV6-5 to TRBJ2-7; D remains ambiguous. CDR1 and CDR2 (germline): MNHEY, SVGAGI. V lost 7 bases to trimming and J lost 3 bases, with 13 bases between them. The CDR3 is 13 amino acids. In nucleotides, the CDR3 is TGTGCCAGCAAAGGCCTCTCAGACTACGAGCAGTACTTC. Its translation: CASKGLSDYEQYF.

This clonotype has only a few counts. The chain couples TRBV12-3 or TRBV12-4 to TRBJ2-7; TRBD2 matches at 11 bases. The length of the CDR3 is 14 residues. With V trimmed by 6 bases and J by 0 bases, 1 base remained unmatched. CDR3 sequence reads: CASSTSGSSYEQYF. CDR3 DNA: TGTGCCAGCAGCACTAGCGGGAGCTCCTACGAGCAGTACTTC.

This clonotype was counted at least ten times. The rearrangement joins TRBV12-3 or TRBV12-4 to TRBJ2-2; unclear D gene. The CDR3 runs to 11 residues. Trimming stripped 4 bases from V and 8 bases from J, with 5 bases between. The CDR3 loop is CASSSQGELFF. Written as DNA, the CDR3 is TGTGCCAGCAGTTCCCAGGGGGAGCTGTTTTTT.

This clonotype was counted at least ten times. V usage is TRBV7-9 and J usage is TRBJ2-7; 9 nucleotides line up with TRBD2. The ends lost 8 bases at V and 2 bases at J; junction bases unmatched: 10. Germline V gives CDR1 SEHNR, CDR2 FQNEAQ (reference sequence). CDR3 length equals 15 residues. The CDR3 DNA follows: TGTGCCAGCGAGGGAGTAGCGGGAGTCCCCTACGAGCAGTACTTC. Translating gives CASEGVAGVPYEQYF.

This clonotype came up many times. This sequence joins TRBV5-1 and TRBJ2-7; 9 positions agree with TRBD2. V shed 4 bases, J shed 6 bases, and the junction held 14 bases outside the gene matches. The CDR3 is 16 amino acids. The germline V gene has CDR1 SGHRS and CDR2 YFSETQ. The CDR3 region has the DNA TGCGCCAGCAGCCTCTTAGCGGGAGAAGTCGGGCGCGAGCAGTACTTC. It encodes CASSLLAGEVGREQYF.

The chain joins TRBV7-2 to TRBJ1-2; D gene unclear. Trimming shortened V by 5 bases and J by 4 bases, and 14 bases separated the two germline ends. Germline CDR1 reads SGHTA; CDR2 reads FQGNSA. CDR3 length: 14 residues. In DNA form, the CDR3 reads TGTGCCAGCAGCCCCTACCCTGGGAGCTATGGCTACACCTTC. This gives the protein CASSPYPGSYGYTF.

The rearrangement joins TRBV28 to TRBJ2-5, with D perhaps assigned TRBD1 or TRBD2 (5 bases each). With 5 bases removed from V and 5 bases from J, the gap between germline ends came to 15 bases. Germline V gives CDR1 MDHEN, CDR2 SYDVKM. The CDR3 is 14 residues long. The CDR3 loop is CASSPRGGAETQYF. The CDR3 DNA is TGTGCCAGCAGTCCCCGTGGGGGAGCCGAGACCCAGTACTTC. Full variable domain (missing parts from reference TRBV28 and TRBJ2-5): DVKVTQSSRYLVKRTGEKVFLECVQDMDHENMFWYRQDPGLGLRLIYFSYDVKMKEKGDIPEGYSVSREKKERFSLILESASTNQTSMYLCASSPRGGAETQYFGPGTRLLVL.

The chain joins TRBV7-8 to TRBJ2-2, with TRBD2 as a possible D gene (5 bases). V gave up 2 bases and J gave up 0 bases, with 10 bases separating them. The germline gives CDR1 SGHVS, CDR2 FQNEAQ. The CDR3 has 16 amino acids. CDR3 sequence reads: CASSLRAGPNTGELFF. The CDR3 nucleotides read TGTGCCAGCAGCTTACGGGCGGGTCCGAACACCGGGGAGCTGTTTTTT.

The sample holds many counts of this clonotype. The genes are TRBV14 and TRBJ1-6; D call uncertain. Trimming took 0 bases from V and 6 from J, leaving 6 bases between them. Per germline, CDR1 SGHDN and CDR2 FVKESK. CDR3 length equals 14 residues. The CDR3 region has the DNA TGTGCCAGCAGCCAAGAATCGGGTAATTCACCCCTCCACTTT. This codes for CASSQESGNSPLHF. Full variable domain (remainder filled in from reference TRBV14 and TRBJ1-6): EAGVTQFPSHSVIEKGQTVTLRCDPISGHDNLYWYRRVMGKEIKFLLHFVKESKQDESGMPNNRFLAERTGGTYSTLKVQPAELEDSGVYFCASSQESGNSPLHFGNGTRLTVT.

There are many counts of this clonotype. The chain uses TRBV6-2 or TRBV6-3 and TRBJ2-7; 7 nucleotides align to TRBD1. Germline V gene lookup returns CDR1 MNHEY and CDR2 SVGEGT. J gave up 3 bases and V 5 bases, and 10 bases lay outside the gene matches. The CDR3 has 15 amino acids. CDR3 residues: CASSGSGQLFYEQYF. The CDR3 DNA is TGTGCCAGCAGTGGATCGGGACAGTTATTCTACGAGCAGTACTTC.

The chain couples TRBV6-2 or TRBV6-3 to TRBJ2-7, with D uncertain. V dropped 2 bases and J dropped 4 bases, with 6 bases sitting between them. Germline CDR1 MNHEY, CDR2 SVGEGT. CDR3 length equals 12 residues. CDR3 residues: CASSYDVYEQYF. The CDR3 bases are TGTGCCAGCAGTTACGACGTATACGAGCAGTACTTC.

This clonotype was seen ten or more times. The rearrangement uses TRBV20-1 and TRBJ1-3, with no clear D. The CDR3 extends over 17 amino acids. In germline, CDR1 is DFQATT, CDR2 SNEGSKA (reference sequence). The V end lost 2 bases, the J end lost 4 bases, and 21 bases lay between the germline ends. The CDR3 here is CSARSVGSGTVGNTIYF. The CDR3, as DNA: TGCAGTGCTAGATCCGTAGGGTCCGGCACTGTAGGAAACACCATATATTTT.

This clonotype has at least ten counts. The chain is built from TRBV27 and TRBJ1-1, with 7 bases fitting TRBD1. Per germline, CDR1 MNHEY and CDR2 SMNVEV (reference sequence). This CDR3 is 12 amino acids long. V lost 5 bases and J lost 7; bases outside the gene matches: 4. CDR3 DNA sequence: TGTGCCAGCAGTGAAAGACAGGGTGAAGCTTTCTTT. Translating gives CASSERQGEAFF.

This clonotype showed up just a few times. DNA of the CDR3: TGTGCCAGCACCACGGACAGGGTTGCCTACGAGCAGTACTTC. Protein: CASTTDRVAYEQYF. The V and J genes are TRBV12-3 or TRBV12-4 and TRBJ2-7; 8 nucleotides match TRBD1. The CDR3 loop spans 14 amino acids. Losses at the gene ends were 7 bases for V and 2 bases for J; bases not matched to a gene: 7.

Here the CDR3 DNA reads TGTGCCAGATCGGAGTCGCGGGAGTCGATCTCCTCCTACGAGCAGTACTTC. This translates into CARSESRESISSYEQYF. This rearrangement joins TRBV6-1 to TRBJ2-7; TRBD2 agrees at 7 bases. The junction had 17 bases not matched to a gene; V was cut back by 9 bases and J by 0 bases. The CDR3 consists of 17 residues. The V gene's germline CDR1 is MNHNS and CDR2 SASEGT.

This clonotype was seen many times. This chain uses TRBV19 with TRBJ2-7; tentatively, D is TRBD1 (7 bases). The CDR3 sequence is 14 residues long. Deletions cut 4 bases from V and 2 bases from J, with 12 bases between. Germline values: CDR1 LNHDA, CDR2 SQIVND (reference sequence). CDR3: CASSNRGGPYEQYF. Written as DNA, the CDR3 is TGTGCCAGTAGTAACAGGGGAGGCCCCTACGAGCAGTACTTC.

V gene TRBV6-1 combines with J gene TRBJ2-5; 10 nucleotides line up with TRBD2. This CDR3 is 15 amino acids long. Germline CDR1 is MNHNS and CDR2 is SASEGT. V was pared by 7 bases and J by 5 bases, with 10 bases of the junction left unmatched. The DNA for the CDR3 is TGTGCCAGCATCCGGATAGCGGGAGGCGGTGAGACCCAGTACTTC. Its translation: CASIRIAGGGETQYF.

The chain recombines TRBV28 with TRBJ2-7, with 13 nucleotides matching TRBD2. The V gene end was trimmed by 5 bases and the J gene end by 5 bases; junction bases not matched to a gene: 6. Germline-derived CDR1 and CDR2 are MDHEN and SYDVKM. This CDR3 has 15 amino acids. The CDR3 DNA reads as TGTGCCAGCAGTCCATGGACTAGCGGGAGTAACGAGCAGTACTTC. This sequence encodes CASSPWTSGSNEQYF.